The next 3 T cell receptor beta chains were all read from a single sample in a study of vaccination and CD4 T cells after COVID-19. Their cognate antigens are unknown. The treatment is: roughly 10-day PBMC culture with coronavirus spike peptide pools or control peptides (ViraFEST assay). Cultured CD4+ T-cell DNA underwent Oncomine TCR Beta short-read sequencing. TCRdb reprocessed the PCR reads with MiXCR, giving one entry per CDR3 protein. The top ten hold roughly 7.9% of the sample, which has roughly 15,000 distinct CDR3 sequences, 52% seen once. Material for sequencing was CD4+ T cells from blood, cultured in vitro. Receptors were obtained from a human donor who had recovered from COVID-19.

As DNA, the CDR3 is TGTGCCAGCAGCCTAGGATACGGGGACGGAAGCCACGAGCAGTACTTC. This codes for CASSLGYGDGSHEQYF. The gene calls are TRBV7-9 and TRBJ2-7; D may correspond to TRBD1 or TRBD2 (5 bases each). This CDR3 is built from 16 residues. Between the trimmed V and J ends, which lost 5 bases and 5 bases, there was a span of 22 bases. Germline CDR1 SEHNR, CDR2 FQNEAQ (reference sequence).

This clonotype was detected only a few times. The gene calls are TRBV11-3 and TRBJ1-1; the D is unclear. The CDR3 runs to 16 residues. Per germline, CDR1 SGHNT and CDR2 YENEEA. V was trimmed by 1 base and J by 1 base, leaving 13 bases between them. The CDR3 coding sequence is TGTGCCAGCAGCTTAGGTGGGCGATTAAGGAACACTGAAGCTTTCTTT. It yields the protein CASSLGGRLRNTEAFF. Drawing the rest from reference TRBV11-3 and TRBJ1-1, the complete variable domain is EAGVVQSPRYKIIEKKQPVAFWCNPISGHNTLYWYLQNLGQGPELLIRYENEEAVDDSQLPKDRFSAERLKGVDSTLKIQPAELGDSAVYLCASSLGGRLRNTEAFFGQGTRLTVV.

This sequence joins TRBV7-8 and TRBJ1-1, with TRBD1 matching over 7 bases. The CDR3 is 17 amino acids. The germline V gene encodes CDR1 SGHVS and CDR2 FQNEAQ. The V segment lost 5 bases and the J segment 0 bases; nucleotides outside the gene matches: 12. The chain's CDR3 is CASSGPAGGRVNTEAFF. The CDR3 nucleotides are TGTGCCAGCAGCGGACCCGCAGGGGGTCGGGTGAACACTGAAGCTTTCTTT.